This T cell receptor (beta chain) stems from a study of CD8 T cells in ankylosing spondylitis. This clonotype was seen a few times. The CDR3 has 16 amino acids. The ends lost 6 bases at V and 8 bases at J; junction bases unmatched: 12. The germline gives CDR1 MNHEY, CDR2 SVGEGT. Quantitative barcoded 5'-RACE was used to prepare TCR beta libraries. TCRdb analysed the 5' RACE reads with MiXCR anew, one entry per CDR3 protein. This sample has about 160,000 distinct CDR3 sequences; 8.5% to 10% occur once, and the top ten carry about 15%. The TCR originated in a female donor with ankylosing spondylitis or in good health (not recorded which). Source material: blood, either unsorted or a sorted T cell fraction (not recorded which). This rearrangement joins TRBV6-2 or TRBV6-3 to TRBJ2-1; 11 bases are a match to TRBD2. DNA of the CDR3: TGTGCCAGCAGCAGTAGCGGGAGGGCCTATGTCGATGAGCAGTTCTTC. Amino acids: CASSSSGRAYVDEQFF.